This TCR beta chain is from a study of beta chain features in type 1 diabetes. Study-level results: All four CD4+ subsets of Type 1 diabetes patients contained TCRB CDR3s that were moderately but significantly shorter.

Reverse transcription of all isolated RNA meant that expressed TCRB transcripts were sequenced. TCRdb's table, derived via immunoSEQ multiplex PCR, lists solely in-frame clones and lacks some. The sample consists of 600,000 to 700,000 clones, 13% of them appearing once. Trimming took 1 base from V and 1 from J, leaving 9 bases between them. The CDR3 contains 15 residues. Germline CDR1 and CDR2: KGHSH and LQKENI. Remarks on this clone: Its antigen is as yet unknown.

The sample was naive CD4+ T cells from blood. This sequence was found in a man aged 18 to 30 with type 1 diabetes. This chain links TRBV18 with TRBJ2-3; D is unresolved. CDR3 coding DNA: TGTGCCAGCTCACCACTACTGGCAGGCACAGATACGCAGTATTTT. Amino acid sequence: CASSPLLAGTDTQYF.